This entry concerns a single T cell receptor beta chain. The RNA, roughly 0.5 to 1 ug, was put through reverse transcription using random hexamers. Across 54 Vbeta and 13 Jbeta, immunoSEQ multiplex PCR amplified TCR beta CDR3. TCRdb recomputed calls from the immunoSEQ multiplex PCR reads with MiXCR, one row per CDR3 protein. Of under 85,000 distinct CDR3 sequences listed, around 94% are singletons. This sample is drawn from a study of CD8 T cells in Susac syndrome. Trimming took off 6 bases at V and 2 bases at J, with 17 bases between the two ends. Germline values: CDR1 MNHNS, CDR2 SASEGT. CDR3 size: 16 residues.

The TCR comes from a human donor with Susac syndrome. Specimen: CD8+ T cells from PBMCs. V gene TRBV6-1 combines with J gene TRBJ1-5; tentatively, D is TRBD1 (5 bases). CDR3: CASSQEGRGRNQPQHF. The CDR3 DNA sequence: TGTGCCAGCAGCCAGGAGGGCCGGGGCCGCAATCAGCCCCAGCATTTT.